This T cell receptor beta chain was found in a study of T cells in tuberculosis. On the study more broadly: IGRA-negative adolescents, IGRA-positive adolescents with latent tuberculosis and adults with active tuberculosis formed this South African cohort.

Study-level points and caveats: Active tuberculosis patients had shorter CDR3-alpha; the beta difference was nonsignificant. Samples were chosen by availability of cryopreserved specimens.

The sample's time point: new active TB diagnosis, blood taken before or within 7 days of starting treatment. This clone was detected only a few times. The antigen remains undetermined. Sequencing used immunoSEQ multiplex PCR; TCRdb keeps in-frame clones, though not all of them. Seen here are tens of thousands of clones, roughly nine tenths observed once, and the top ten hold 7%. Germline lookup yields CDR1 MNHNY and CDR2 SVGAGI (reference sequence). This CDR3 contains 13 residues. V was clipped by 6 bases and J by 6 bases, with 12 bases between them. Sequencing was performed on PBMCs, taken at tuberculosis diagnosis. V and J are TRBV6-6 and TRBJ2-1, with a tentative D call TRBD1 (5 bases). The clonotype was recovered from an adult with tuberculosis. Some clones in this sample may be carry-over from other donors' samples. CDR3 loop: CASSQQDINEQFF. CDR3 nucleotide sequence: TGTGCCAGCAGCCAGCAGGACATCAATGAGCAGTTCTTC.